Here is one T cell receptor beta chain with its context. Its antigen remains undetermined. Base qualities are missing; no much larger clone stands one base away. The library was built by means of the immunoSEQ multiplex PCR assay. Genomic DNA from the sorted T-cell subsets was used to amplify and sequence rearranged TCR beta chain products. The paper's processing steps were these. Repertoire diversity of productive TCR beta rearrangements was quantified using Shannon entropy and Simpson indices. Clonal expansion was assessed by the summed frequency of the 100 most abundant productive TCR beta clonotypes among total reads. A self-reactivity index based on amino acid usage at CDR3beta positions 6 and 7 was applied to the TRB repertoires. Two-way ANOVA was applied to the repertoire analyses, whereas Student t or Mann-Whitney tests were applied to the flow cytometric analyses. What TCRdb holds here is the immuneACCESS table cut down to in-frame rearrangements. Part of the clones is not present; checked against another copy, under half of the missing clones reflect an unresolved V gene, and the others are unexplained. The V and J calls and clone size come from that table; D and trimming were worked out from the DNA. This sample lists 10,000 to 15,000 clones; around 94% were detected once. Of the sample, under 1.2% falls within the top ten clones.

The CDR3, cysteine through phenylalanine, is 15 amino acids long. The read is trimmed to its CDR3 DNA, 45 bases read in frame from base 1. V and J lose 1 base and 3 bases, and a span of 7 bases separates them. CDR1 and CDR2 were assigned from the germline V gene as MGHRA and YSYEKL. This entry comes from a study of regulatory and conventional T cells in RAG deficiency (dated by TCRdb to about 2017). In terms of the full investigation: High-throughput TCR beta sequencing was used to compare the diversity and composition of the Treg, conventional CD4+ and CD8+ T cell repertoires of RAG-deficient patients with those of healthy controls. The study at large found these results: Sorted CD25-high CD127-low cells from Omenn syndrome patients may represent peripherally activated cells rather than bona fide Treg cells. Markedly lower Shannon entropy and higher Simpson indices were observed in RAG-deficient patients than in control T-cell subpopulations. All patient T-cell subsets had shorter CDR3 lengths; Omenn syndrome patients showed >75% Treg-Tconv repertoire overlap at nucleotide and amino acid level. Unique TCR beta sequences from Treg cells were about 100-fold fewer in Omenn syndrome and CID/AS patients than controls, versus approximately 9.9-fold for other subsets. Some T-cell subset analyses were not performed for some subjects.

Before genomic DNA was extracted, conventional CD4+ T cells were isolated from blood as CD25-low CD127-high cells. Several healthy control donors were used as the comparison group for repertoire analyses. This sample was shared with a second study, whose subject was regulatory T cells. The second investigation adds: The multiplex PCR relied on 52 forward TRBV primers and 13 reverse TRBJ primers, and amplification bias was corrected through assay-based and computational methods. In patients, repertoires had restricted unique TRB V-J pairs and skewed V and J gene usage, with regulatory T cells showing the most marked changes. Between CD3G-deficient patients and healthy controls, the study compared T-cell receptor beta repertoires in sorted regulatory T cells, conventional CD4+ T cells and CD8+ T cells. Peripheral blood mononuclear cells were isolated by Ficoll density separation. Rearranged TRB loci were amplified from genomic DNA by multiplex PCR within the immunoSEQ assay. TRB amplicons were sequenced using an Illumina HiSeq platform. Raw sequences were error-filtered and aligned to reference gene sequences by custom algorithms and were subsequently analyzed with the immunoSEQ online tools. The frequencies of productive and nonproductive TRB rearrangements were evaluated among unique sequences as well as among total sequences. Groups were compared by t tests, Mann-Whitney tests or two-way ANOVA performed in Prism software.

The sequence joins TRBV4-1 to TRBJ1-6, with no D gene named confidently. Sample: CD4+ effector T cells sorted from blood. This TCR was sampled from a human donor in good health. The CDR3 loop reads CASSQGPSYNSPLHF. The DNA sequence reads TGCGCCAGCAGCCAAGGACCGAGCTATAATTCACCCCTCCACTTT.